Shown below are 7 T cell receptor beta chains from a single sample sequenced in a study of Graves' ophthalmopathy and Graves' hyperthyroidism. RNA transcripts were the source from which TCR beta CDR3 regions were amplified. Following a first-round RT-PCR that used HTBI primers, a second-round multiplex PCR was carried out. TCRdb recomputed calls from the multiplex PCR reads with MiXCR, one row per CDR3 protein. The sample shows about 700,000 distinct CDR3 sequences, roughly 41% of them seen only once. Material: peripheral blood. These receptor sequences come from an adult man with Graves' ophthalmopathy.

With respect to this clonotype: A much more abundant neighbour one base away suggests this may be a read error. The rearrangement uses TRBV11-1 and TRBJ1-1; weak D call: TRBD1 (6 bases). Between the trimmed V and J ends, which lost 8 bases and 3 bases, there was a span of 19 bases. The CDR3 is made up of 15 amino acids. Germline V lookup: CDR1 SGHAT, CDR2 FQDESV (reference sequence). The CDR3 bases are TGTGCCAGCGGGGGGTCGGGGGCAGGGGACACTGAAGCTTTCTTT. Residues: CASGGSGAGDTEAFF.

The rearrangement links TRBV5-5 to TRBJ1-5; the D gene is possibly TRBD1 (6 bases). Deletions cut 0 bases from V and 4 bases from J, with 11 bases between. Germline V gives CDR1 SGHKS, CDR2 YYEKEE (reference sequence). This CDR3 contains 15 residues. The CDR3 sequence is CASSLAQGGNQPQHF. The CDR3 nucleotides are TGTGCCAGCAGCTTGGCACAGGGAGGGAATCAGCCCCAGCATTTT.

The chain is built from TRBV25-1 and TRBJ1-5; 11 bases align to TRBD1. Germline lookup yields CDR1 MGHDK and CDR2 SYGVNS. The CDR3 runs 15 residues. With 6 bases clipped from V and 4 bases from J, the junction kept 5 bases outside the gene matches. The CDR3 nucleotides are TGTGCCAGCAGCGGACAGGGGGCGAGGAATCAGCCCCAGCATTTT. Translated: CASSGQGARNQPQHF.

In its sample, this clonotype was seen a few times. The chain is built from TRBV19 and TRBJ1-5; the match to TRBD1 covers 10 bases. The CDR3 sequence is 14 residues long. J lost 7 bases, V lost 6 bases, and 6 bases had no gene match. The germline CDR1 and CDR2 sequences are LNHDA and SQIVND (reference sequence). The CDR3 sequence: CASRRDRGRQPQHF. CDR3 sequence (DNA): TGTGCCAGTAGAAGGGACAGGGGTCGACAGCCCCAGCATTTT.

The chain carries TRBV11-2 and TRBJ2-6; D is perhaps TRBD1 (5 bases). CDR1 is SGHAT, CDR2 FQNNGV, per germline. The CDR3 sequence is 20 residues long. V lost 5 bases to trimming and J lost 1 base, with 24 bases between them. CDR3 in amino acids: CASSLGGRQRVKSGANVLTF. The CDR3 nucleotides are TGTGCCAGCAGCCTCGGTGGAAGACAGAGAGTGAAGTCTGGGGCCAACGTCCTGACTTTC.

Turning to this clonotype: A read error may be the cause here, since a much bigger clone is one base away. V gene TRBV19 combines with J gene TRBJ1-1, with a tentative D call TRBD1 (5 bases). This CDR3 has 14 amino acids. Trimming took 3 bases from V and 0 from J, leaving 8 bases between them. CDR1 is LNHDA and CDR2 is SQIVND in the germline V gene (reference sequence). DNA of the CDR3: TGTGCCAGTAGTATTGGGACGGTGAACACTGAAGCTTTCTTT. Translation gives CASSIGTVNTEAFF.

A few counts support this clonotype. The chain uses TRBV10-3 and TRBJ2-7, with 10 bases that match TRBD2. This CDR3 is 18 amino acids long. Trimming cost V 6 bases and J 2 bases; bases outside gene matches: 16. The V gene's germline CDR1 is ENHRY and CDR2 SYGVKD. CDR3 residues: CAIRSRPQREGPTYEQYF. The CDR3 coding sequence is TGTGCCATCAGATCCCGACCCCAGCGGGAGGGCCCCACCTACGAGCAGTACTTC.